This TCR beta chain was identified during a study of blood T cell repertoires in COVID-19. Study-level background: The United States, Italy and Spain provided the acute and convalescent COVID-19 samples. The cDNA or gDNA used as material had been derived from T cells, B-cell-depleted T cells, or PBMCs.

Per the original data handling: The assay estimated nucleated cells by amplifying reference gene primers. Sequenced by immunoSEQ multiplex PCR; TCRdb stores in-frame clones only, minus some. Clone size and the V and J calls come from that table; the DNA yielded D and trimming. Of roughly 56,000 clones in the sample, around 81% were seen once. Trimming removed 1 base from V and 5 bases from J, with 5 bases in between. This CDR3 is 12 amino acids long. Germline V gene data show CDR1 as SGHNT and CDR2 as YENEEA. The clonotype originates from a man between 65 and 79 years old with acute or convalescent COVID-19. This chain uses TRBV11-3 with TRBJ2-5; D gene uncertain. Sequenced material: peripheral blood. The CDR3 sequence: CASSLGSETQYF. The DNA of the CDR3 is TGTGCCAGCAGCTTAGGTAGCGAGACCCAGTACTTC.